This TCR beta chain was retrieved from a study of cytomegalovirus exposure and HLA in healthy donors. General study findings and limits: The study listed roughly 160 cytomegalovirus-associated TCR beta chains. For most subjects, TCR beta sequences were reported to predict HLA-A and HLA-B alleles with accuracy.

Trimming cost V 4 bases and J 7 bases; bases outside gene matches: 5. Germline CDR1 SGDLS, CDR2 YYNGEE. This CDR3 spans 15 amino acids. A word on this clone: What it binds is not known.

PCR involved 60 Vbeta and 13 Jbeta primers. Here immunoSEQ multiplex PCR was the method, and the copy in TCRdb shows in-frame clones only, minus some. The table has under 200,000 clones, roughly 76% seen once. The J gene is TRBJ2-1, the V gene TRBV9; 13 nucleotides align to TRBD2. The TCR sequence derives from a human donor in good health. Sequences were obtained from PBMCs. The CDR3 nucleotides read TGTGCCAGCAGCACTAGCGGGGGGGCCGTGAATGAGCAGTTCTTC. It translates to CASSTSGGAVNEQFF.